This T cell receptor (beta chain) emerged from a study of blood T cell repertoires in COVID-19 (dated by TCRdb to 2020 to 2022). Some background on the complete study: Collaborator samples came from the United States, Italy and Spain and covered acute and convalescent phases of COVID-19. The prospective study material was composed of cDNA or gDNA derived from T cells, B-cell-depleted T cells, or PBMCs. Deeply sampled blood TCRbeta repertoires from subjects exposed to, actively infected with, or recovered from COVID-19 were included in the dataset. The repertoires were released in a freely available public database intended as a resource for research on the immune response to SARS-CoV-2. The samples were drawn from two sources: the first 160 participants of the ongoing ImmuneRACE study, and fewer than 1,500 subjects contributed by 6 global collaborators. Sample metadata almost always included a de-identified subject ID, COVID-19 status, age in years and sex. Where available, HLA class I and class II types were obtained from metadata supplied by the sample provider rather than from assay-based typing.

The immunoSEQ Assay, a bias-controlled multiplex PCR, was used to amplify TCRbeta CDR3 regions from genomic DNA. As for the original processing: The number of nucleated cells in each sample was estimated by amplification of reference gene primers within the assay. To quantify the absolute abundance of each unique TCRbeta CDR3 rearrangement, sequence reads were collapsed and filtered. For each sample, productive Simpson clonality was calculated as the square root of Simpson's diversity index across productive rearrangements. This is the immuneACCESS table as TCRdb keeps it, with only in-frame sequences that have V and J called. A part of the clones is gone; compared with another copy, unresolved V genes explain less than half, and the rest is unexplained. That table gives V, J and clone size, and the DNA gave D and trimming. In all, the sample holds approximately 360,000 clones, and under 85% of those were seen once. Approximately 5.4% of the sample is held by the ten biggest clonotypes.

Turning to this clone: Its target antigen remains unknown. No base-level quality is on record; no much larger clone is a single base apart.

Overall study results and their limits: How much clinical and demographic metadata was included differed by source and by participant, and the metadata was provided uncurated.

Enrolling through a virtual design, the prospective study's participants ranged in age from roughly 18 to 89 years and lived across roughly 23 United States geographic areas. Cohort assignment in the prospective study relied on participant-reported clinical history from a screening survey and a study questionnaire. Recovered participants in ImmuneRACE Cohort 3 were defined as having two consecutive negative NP/OP PCR tests, clearance from a healthcare professional, or resolution of symptoms. In the prospective study, mobile phlebotomists collected whole blood, serum and a nasopharyngeal or oropharyngeal swab from each participant. Additional blood draws and questionnaires over a 2-month period could optionally be provided by prospective study participants. Blood samples from the prospective study were shipped frozen or at room temperature prior to DNA extraction. Including cysteine and phenylalanine, the CDR3 has 13 amino acids. The entry retains the CDR3 DNA only, 39 bases that are in frame from base 1. The germline V gene supplies CDR1 MRHNA and CDR2 SNTAGT. V loses 3 bases of germline sequence and J loses 7 bases, and the interval between the two ends is 10 bases.

The sequence links TRBV6-4 to TRBJ1-5, with TRBD1 as a weak D call on 5 bases. The sequencing input was PBMCs or T cells enriched from blood (not recorded which). The receptor was derived from a woman in her 50s who had recovered from COVID-19. The DNA sequence is given as TGTGCCAGCAGTGAAGTTTGGGGCCAGCCCCAGCATTTT. It encodes CASSEVWGQPQHF.